These 31 T cell receptor beta chains were sequenced from one sample in a study of T cell responses to AZD1222 COVID-19 vaccine. Measured with immunoSEQ multiplex PCR; TCRdb has only the in-frame clones, and not every one. The data contain 150,000 or so clones, 75% to 95% of them singletons. Sequencing used peripheral blood, obtained on day 0 of AZD1222 vaccination. The receptors were sampled from an adult in good health.

This chain links TRBV6-5 with TRBJ2-1; 11 nucleotides agree with TRBD2. Germline-derived CDR1 and CDR2 are MNHEY and SVGAGI. This CDR3 spans 14 amino acids. The V and J ends lost 8 bases and 7 bases, in that order; junction bases with no gene match: 7. CDR3: CASGTSGSINEQFF. The CDR3 DNA reads as TGTGCCAGCGGAACTAGCGGGAGTATAAATGAGCAGTTCTTC.

V usage is TRBV28 and J usage is TRBJ2-1; TRBD2 agrees at 10 bases. V was pared by 5 bases and J by 8 bases, with 9 bases of the junction left unmatched. CDR1 MDHEN and CDR2 SYDVKM come from the germline V gene. This CDR3 has 15 residues. CDR3 in DNA: TGTGCCAGCAGTCCCCCGGGACTAGCGAGAGATGAGCAGTTCTTC. Translated: CASSPPGLARDEQFF. Full variable domain (rest looked up from reference TRBV28 and TRBJ2-1): DVKVTQSSRYLVKRTGEKVFLECVQDMDHENMFWYRQDPGLGLRLIYFSYDVKMKEKGDIPEGYSVSREKKERFSLILESASTNQTSMYLCASSPPGLARDEQFFGPGTRLTVL.

The chain links TRBV6-5 to TRBJ1-5, with D possibly being TRBD1 (5 bases). The germline V gene encodes CDR1 MNHEY and CDR2 SVGAGI. The CDR3 extends over 15 amino acids. V was pared by 6 bases and J by 0 bases, with 12 bases between. The CDR3 DNA reads TGTGCCAGCAGCCGGGGCACGAATAGCAATCAGCCCCAGCATTTT. Amino acid sequence: CASSRGTNSNQPQHF.

In its sample, this clone was seen a few times. The V gene is TRBV7-6, the J gene TRBJ1-3; D not certain. The CDR3 length is 16 residues. Germline CDR1 SGHVS, CDR2 FNYEAQ. The ends were cut back, 1 base at V and 2 bases at J, with 12 bases in the middle. As DNA, the CDR3 is TGTGCCAGCAGCTTAGGACAACCCCCAACTGGAAACACCATATATTTT. Translating it yields CASSLGQPPTGNTIYF.

This chain links TRBV7-2 with TRBJ2-2; no clear D gene. This CDR3 is built from 13 residues. CDR1 SGHTA and CDR2 FQGNSA come from the germline V gene. Trimming left V 5 bases short and J 0 bases short, with 4 bases between. The CDR3 sequence: CASSPTNTGELFF. In nucleotides, the CDR3 is TGTGCCAGCAGCCCTACGAACACCGGGGAGCTGTTTTTT.

The V call is TRBV7-9, the J call TRBJ2-3; 7 bases line up with TRBD1. The germline gives CDR1 SEHNR, CDR2 FQNEAQ (reference sequence). There are 17 residues in the CDR3. The V gene end was trimmed by 2 bases and the J gene end by 6 bases; junction bases not matched to a gene: 14. Here the CDR3 reads CASSLTSVEGATDTQYF. As DNA, the CDR3 is TGTGCCAGCAGCTTAACCTCGGTCGAGGGGGCAACCGATACGCAGTATTTT.

The chain's CDR3 is CASSLWIGRARTDTQYF. The CDR3 DNA reads TGTGCCAGCAGCTTATGGATAGGCAGGGCTAGGACAGATACGCAGTATTTT. The chain has TRBV11-2 and TRBJ2-3, with a tentative D call TRBD1 (5 bases). Per germline, CDR1 SGHAT and CDR2 FQNNGV. V lost 2 bases, J lost 3 bases, and 18 bases lay in between. The CDR3 is made up of 17 amino acids.

The chain couples TRBV11-1 to TRBJ2-3; TRBD2 matches 8 bases. There are 15 residues in the CDR3. J gave up 2 bases and V 5 bases, and 6 bases lay outside the gene matches. Germline lookup yields CDR1 SGHAT and CDR2 FQDESV (reference sequence). CDR3 sequence (DNA): TGTGCCAGCAGCCCCGGACTAGCAACCACAGATACGCAGTATTTT. Translating gives CASSPGLATTDTQYF. The full variable domain, its missing parts supplied by reference TRBV11-1 and TRBJ2-3, is EAEVAQSPRYKITEKSQAVAFWCDPISGHATLYWYRQILGQGPELLVQFQDESVVDDSQLPKDRFSAERLKGVDSTLKIQPAELGDSAMYLCASSPGLATTDTQYFGPGTRLTVL.

The gene calls are TRBV6-2 or TRBV6-3 and TRBJ1-1; D not certain. V lost 0 bases and J lost 5, with 7 bases in between. CDR1 is MNHEY and CDR2 is SVGEGT in the germline V gene. The CDR3 spans 13 residues. The CDR3 DNA is TGTGCCAGCAGTTACTCCCGGGAGACTGAAGCTTTCTTT. It encodes CASSYSRETEAFF.

CDR3 amino acids: CASSNWRDYGYTF. DNA for the CDR3: TGTGCCAGTAGTAATTGGCGGGACTATGGCTACACCTTC. The chain employs TRBV19 and TRBJ1-2; D unresolved. The V gene lost 4 bases and the J gene lost 3 bases, with 9 bases spanning the gap. CDR3 length: 13 residues. Germline loops: CDR1 LNHDA, CDR2 SQIVND (reference sequence).

The V gene is TRBV2, the J gene TRBJ2-5, with D hard to call. Germline V gene data show CDR1 as SNHLY and CDR2 as FYNNEI. The CDR3 is made up of 16 amino acids. Trimming left V 4 bases short and J 5 bases short, with 20 bases between. Here the CDR3 reads CASSVGGFFFTETQYF. The CDR3 DNA reads as TGTGCCAGCAGTGTTGGCGGATTTTTTTTTACGGAGACCCAGTACTTC.

This clone has only a few counts. This chain uses TRBV7-3 with TRBJ1-6; no definite D call. Germline loops: CDR1 SGHTA, CDR2 FQGTGA. This CDR3 has 14 amino acids. The V gene lost 0 bases and the J gene lost 8 bases, with 8 bases spanning the gap. The CDR3 is CASSLTPLDSPLHF. The CDR3 DNA is TGTGCCAGCAGCTTAACACCTTTGGATTCACCCCTCCACTTT.

V is TRBV27 and J is TRBJ2-7; no clear D gene. Trimming left V 2 bases short and J 2 bases short, with 13 bases between. The CDR3 is made up of 15 amino acids. The germline gives CDR1 MNHEY, CDR2 SMNVEV (reference sequence). The CDR3 sequence is CASSLKPAAPYEQYF. Written as DNA, the CDR3 is TGTGCCAGCAGTTTAAAACCGGCAGCCCCCTACGAGCAGTACTTC.

The CDR3 here is CASSIGNIAKNIQYF. The CDR3 nucleotides are TGTGCCAGTAGTATAGGGAACATAGCCAAAAACATTCAGTACTTC. V usage is TRBV19 and J usage is TRBJ2-4; D remains unclear. The V gene's germline CDR1 is LNHDA and CDR2 SQIVND (reference sequence). The CDR3 covers 15 residues. V lost 1 base, J lost 0 bases, and 7 bases lay in between.

There are a few counts of this clone. V gene TRBV9 combines with J gene TRBJ2-2; D is perhaps TRBD1 (6 bases). The CDR3 consists of 15 residues. Trimming left V 2 bases short and J 0 bases short, with 8 bases between. CDR1 is SGDLS, CDR2 YYNGEE, per germline. CDR3 bases: TGTGCCAGCAGCGTTACAGGGTCGAACACCGGGGAGCTGTTTTTT. It is translated as CASSVTGSNTGELFF. The entire variable domain, with the rest obtained from reference TRBV9 and TRBJ2-2, is as follows: DSGVTQTPKHLITATGQRVTLRCSPRSGDLSVYWYQQSLDQGLQFLIQYYNGEERAKGNILERFSAQQFPDLHSELNLSSLELGDSALYFCASSVTGSNTGELFFGEGSRLTVL.

The gene calls are TRBV7-2 and TRBJ2-2; 8 bases map to TRBD2. Germline CDR1 and CDR2: SGHTA and FQGNSA. V shed 5 bases and J 7 bases; nucleotides not matched to a gene: 9. The CDR3 loop spans 15 amino acids. The DNA for the CDR3 is TGTGCCAGCAGCCAAACGGGGGGGGAGTACGGGGAGCTGTTTTTT. Translating it yields CASSQTGGEYGELFF.

The rearrangement links TRBV5-8 to TRBJ2-7, with TRBD2 identical over 14 bases. Unmatched junction bases numbered 4, after V lost 7 bases and J lost 7 bases. The germline V gene has CDR1 SGHTS and CDR2 YDEGEE. The CDR3 is made up of 13 amino acids. The CDR3 DNA is TGTGCCAGCCGACTAGCGGGAGGGCGGGAGCAGTACTTC. Protein: CASRLAGGREQYF.

V gene TRBV18 combines with J gene TRBJ2-1; D tentatively reads TRBD1 or TRBD2 (5 bases each). Germline CDR1 reads KGHSH; CDR2 reads LQKENI. CDR3 length: 15 amino acids. The V end was cut by 4 bases, the J end by 4 bases, with 14 bases between. For the CDR3, the DNA is TGTGCCAGCTCACGATCCGGGACCGAATACAATGAGCAGTTCTTC. As protein: CASSRSGTEYNEQFF.

V gene TRBV13 combines with J gene TRBJ1-2, with 7 bases matching TRBD1. V was pared by 0 bases and J by 5 bases, with 9 bases of the junction left unmatched. This CDR3 has 16 amino acids. Germline CDR1 is PRHDT and CDR2 is FYEKMQ (reference sequence). Written as DNA, the CDR3 is TGTGCCAGCAGCTTAGGTAACCGGGACAGCCTTTATGGCTACACCTTC. Protein product: CASSLGNRDSLYGYTF.

The chain carries TRBV6-6 and TRBJ1-1; a weak D match, TRBD1 (6 bases). V was cut by 6 bases and J by 0 bases, with 17 bases left in between. Germline V gene data show CDR1 as MNHNY and CDR2 as SVGAGI (reference sequence). The CDR3 is 16 residues long. The CDR3 nucleotides read TGTGCCAGCAGCCCGACCCGTCAGGGGTTGAACACTGAAGCTTTCTTT. Translation: CASSPTRQGLNTEAFF.

The chain joins TRBV4-3 to TRBJ1-4; D remains unclear. Per the germline V gene, CDR1 is LGHNA and CDR2 is YSLEER. V lost 1 base to trimming and J lost 7 bases, with 7 bases between them. The CDR3 is 13 residues long. The CDR3 DNA is TGCGCCAGCAGCCAAGGATTTTCTGAAAAACTGTTTTTT. This sequence encodes CASSQGFSEKLFF.

V usage is TRBV15 and J usage is TRBJ2-1; 8 nucleotides agree with TRBD2. The junction had 10 bases not matched to a gene; V was cut back by 1 base and J by 8 bases. CDR1 is LNHNV, CDR2 YYDKDF, per germline (reference sequence). The CDR3 consists of 16 residues. Here the CDR3 DNA reads TGTGCCACCAGCAGAGGTCTAGCGGGTGACGTATATGAGCAGTTCTTC. This gives the protein CATSRGLAGDVYEQFF.

The chain uses TRBV14 and TRBJ1-1; 9 bases line up with TRBD1. The CDR3 covers 19 residues. The V gene end was trimmed by 1 base and the J gene end by 3 bases; junction bases not matched to a gene: 15. Germline lookup yields CDR1 SGHDN and CDR2 FVKESK. The CDR3 DNA reads TGTGCCAGCAGCCAAGTTAGCGACAGGGGGTCTGAATCGGACACTGAAGCTTTCTTT. This gives the protein CASSQVSDRGSESDTEAFF.

The rearrangement uses TRBV15 and TRBJ1-4; D is uncertain. The CDR3 is 14 residues long. V gave up 1 base and J gave up 5 bases, with 8 bases separating them. Germline values: CDR1 LNHNV, CDR2 YYDKDF (reference sequence). The DNA for the CDR3 is TGTGCCACCAGCAGAGGGGGAGAGAATGAAAAACTGTTTTTT. Amino acids: CATSRGGENEKLFF.

The chain uses TRBV15 and TRBJ2-7, with 10 bases fitting TRBD2. Germline-derived CDR1 and CDR2 are LNHNV and YYDKDF (reference sequence). V gave up 3 bases and J gave up 6 bases; unmatched junction bases: 8. This CDR3 region has 15 residues. The chain's CDR3 is CATSRVPSGSGEQYF. CDR3 nucleotides: TGTGCCACCAGCAGGGTGCCTAGCGGGAGCGGCGAGCAGTACTTC.

The rearrangement joins TRBV14 to TRBJ2-3; 8 positions match TRBD1. The germline V gene encodes CDR1 SGHDN and CDR2 FVKESK. The V and J ends lost 1 base and 2 bases, in that order; junction bases with no gene match: 2. This CDR3 has 15 residues. The CDR3: CASSQARGLTDTQYF. The CDR3 DNA is TGTGCCAGCAGCCAAGCCAGGGGGCTCACAGATACGCAGTATTTT.

The rearrangement links TRBV6-5 to TRBJ1-2; tentative D call: TRBD1 (5 bases). CDR1 and CDR2 from the germline V gene are MNHEY and SVGAGI. The ends were cut back, 2 bases at V and 1 base at J, with 14 bases in the middle. The CDR3 consists of 16 residues. This CDR3 reads CASSYGGMTVNYGYTF. The CDR3 DNA reads as TGTGCCAGCAGTTACGGTGGGATGACAGTTAACTATGGCTACACCTTC.

This chain links TRBV5-6 with TRBJ2-1, with 7 positions matching TRBD2. The CDR3 runs to 15 residues. V lost 0 bases, J lost 4 bases, and 4 bases stayed unmatched. The germline CDR1 and CDR2 sequences are SGHDT and YYEEEE. The CDR3 loop is CASSLETAGYNEQFF. CDR3 coding DNA: TGTGCCAGCAGCTTGGAGACAGCGGGGTACAATGAGCAGTTCTTC.

The chain joins TRBV11-2 to TRBJ1-6; D gene uncertain. Per the germline V gene, CDR1 is SGHAT and CDR2 is FQNNGV. CDR3 size: 16 residues. Trimming pared 0 bases from V and 6 bases from J, leaving 12 bases between. Here the CDR3 DNA reads TGTGCCAGCAGCTTAGACCGCTGGCAGATTAATTCACCCCTCCACTTT. Its protein is CASSLDRWQINSPLHF.

The J gene is TRBJ2-7, the V gene TRBV10-3; 12 bases agree with TRBD2. V shed 0 bases and J 2 bases; nucleotides not matched to a gene: 2. The length of the CDR3 is 16 residues. The V gene's germline CDR1 is ENHRY and CDR2 SYGVKD. CDR3 loop: CAISESRTSGTYEQYF. The CDR3 DNA follows: TGTGCCATCAGTGAGTCCCGGACTAGCGGGACCTACGAGCAGTACTTC.

V and J are TRBV3-1 (or the pseudogene TRBV3-2) and TRBJ2-1; 11 bases align to TRBD2. Germline V gene data show CDR1 as LGHDT and CDR2 as YNNKEL (reference sequence). V was clipped by 0 bases and J by 0 bases; unmatched bases: 7. CDR3 length: 19 residues. This CDR3 reads CASSQDRLAGGSSYNEQFF. CDR3 in DNA: TGTGCCAGCAGCCAAGATCGGCTAGCGGGAGGAAGCTCCTACAATGAGCAGTTCTTC.